The TCR beta chain under discussion was sequenced for a study of cytomegalovirus exposure and HLA in healthy donors. Study-level background: Earlier, roughly 120 million unique TCR beta sequences were recovered from around 200 million T cells by an analysis. Of the donors genotyped, some 400 in all, about 80% fell in the Caucasian-associated ancestry cluster.

Remarks on this clone: Its antigen is not known.

This PCR relied on a set of 60 Vbeta primers and 13 Jbeta primers. Measured with immunoSEQ multiplex PCR; TCRdb has only the in-frame clones, and not every one. In the table there are 140,000 to 150,000 clones, approximately 72% of which are singletons. The CDR3 has 11 residues. V was cut by 11 bases and J by 4 bases, with 11 bases left in between. Germline V gives CDR1 SNHLY, CDR2 FYNNEI. Study outcomes and limitations: CMV serostatus was the only recorded immune exposure for donors. Indistinguishability led to the exclusion of some V segments, TRBV6-2 and TRBV6-3 included.

This clonotype originated in a woman aged 60 to 75 in good health and CMV-seronegative. The chain uses TRBV2 and TRBJ1-1, with D maybe TRBD1 (5 bases). Sequenced: PBMCs. The CDR3 bases are TGTGCCCGGGGGGTGAGCACTGAAGCTTTCTTT. It yields the protein CARGVSTEAFF.